This entry concerns a single TCR beta chain. An end of the junction differs from the germline gene, which may be a read error. Other DNA variants within this sample encode the same CDR3. Method: immunoSEQ multiplex PCR; TCRdb's copy keeps in-frame clones and lacks some. Here the sample spans millions of clones, 85% to 95% being singletons. CDR1 SGHTA and CDR2 FQGTGA come from the germline V gene. CDR3 length: 15 residues. Terminally differentiated effector memory CD45RA+ cells were left out of the naive CD8 fraction, which was CD45RO-negative and positively selected for CCR7. This record belongs to a study of shared clonotypes between healthy human individuals.

The specimen was naive CD8+ T cells from PBMCs. The chain is built from TRBV7-3 and TRBJ2-3, with TRBD1 identical over 9 bases. The sequence derives from a man between 18 and 29 years old in good health. Some clones in this sample may be carry-over from other donors' samples. The CDR3 nucleotides are TGTGCCAGCAGCCTAACAGGGGGCGGCACAGATACGCAGTATTTT. This encodes CASSLTGGGTDTQYF.